This section outlines one T cell receptor (beta chain) sequence together with its context. Its cognate antigen is unknown. V lost 4 bases and J lost 2, with 9 bases in between. This CDR3 spans 14 amino acids. Germline CDR1 MDHEN, CDR2 SYDVKM. This sample is part of a study of shared clonotypes between healthy human individuals. Repertoires were generated with immunoSEQ multiplex PCR, while TCRdb's copy carries only in-frame clones and drops some. This table has hundreds of thousands of clones, 70% to 80% appearing once. Points from the study as a whole: The sole specimen, blood, was sampled, and tissue repertoires likely differ.

The sequenced material came from PBMCs. The receptor was isolated from a woman aged 40 to 50 in good health. Some clones in this sample may be carry-over from other donors' samples. The chain carries TRBV28 and TRBJ1-5; D is possibly TRBD1 (6 bases). For the CDR3, the DNA is TGTGCCAGCAGTTCCCGACAGGGCAATCAGCCCCAGCATTTT. Protein sequence: CASSSRQGNQPQHF.